The 12 T cell receptor beta chains reported below all come from one sample, sequenced in a study of shared clonotypes between healthy human individuals. Some clones are missing from TCRdb's copy, which holds only in-frame ones; the method was immunoSEQ multiplex PCR. The sample holds around 2.5 million clones, more than 85% seen once. Input material: naive CD4+ T cells from PBMCs. Specified subset: CD45RA+ positively selected. These receptors originate from a man aged 18 to 29 in good health. Some clones in this sample may be carry-over from other donors' samples.

The V gene is TRBV9, the J gene TRBJ1-4; 11 nucleotides align to TRBD1. The CDR3 contains 16 residues. Germline trimming cut 4 bases from V and 4 bases from J; bases unmatched to any gene: 6. Germline CDR1 reads SGDLS; CDR2 reads YYNGEE. The CDR3: CASSLRTGGLNEKLFF. CDR3 nucleotides: TGTGCCAGCAGCCTCAGGACAGGGGGCCTTAATGAAAAACTGTTTTTT.

The chain couples TRBV9 to TRBJ2-1; 12 nucleotides match TRBD1. CDR1 is SGDLS and CDR2 is YYNGEE in the germline V gene. The V gene end was trimmed by 2 bases and the J gene end by 12 bases; junction bases not matched to a gene: 9. The CDR3 contains 15 residues. The CDR3 DNA sequence: TGTGCCAGCAGCGTGCGCCCGGGACAGGGGGCTGCGCAGTTCTTC. Translated, it gives CASSVRPGQGAAQFF.

The chain is built from TRBV10-3 and TRBJ1-2; D unclear. Germline values: CDR1 ENHRY, CDR2 SYGVKD. V was clipped by 6 bases and J by 3 bases, with 8 bases between them. The CDR3 covers 12 residues. CDR3 sequence: CAIRGSHYGYTF. The CDR3 region has the DNA TGTGCCATCAGGGGCAGTCACTATGGCTACACCTTC.

This clone was picked up a small number of times. The chain couples TRBV20-1 to TRBJ1-5, with no clear D. Germline values: CDR1 DFQATT, CDR2 SNEGSKA (reference sequence). The CDR3 length is 11 residues. The V end was cut by 6 bases, the J end by 9 bases, with 12 bases between. The CDR3 region has the DNA TGCAGTGCCGCCTATGGTTGGCCCCAGCATTTT. It encodes CSAAYGWPQHF.

The rearrangement uses TRBV19 and TRBJ2-5; TRBD2 matches at 10 bases. The J segment lost 5 bases and the V segment lost 5 bases, leaving 11 bases of the junction unmatched. CDR3 length: 16 residues. The germline V gene has CDR1 LNHDA and CDR2 SQIVND (reference sequence). The CDR3 reads CASSPFSLAGAETQYF. CDR3 nucleotide sequence: TGTGCCAGTAGTCCCTTTTCCCTAGCGGGAGCGGAGACCCAGTACTTC.

This chain's CDR3 is CASSRTGPTEAFF. The DNA for the CDR3 is TGTGCCAGCAGCCGGACAGGTCCTACGGAAGCTTTCTTT. This rearrangement joins TRBV2 to TRBJ1-1; 7 positions match TRBD1. This CDR3 spans 13 amino acids. With V trimmed by 6 bases and J by 8 bases, 9 bases remained unmatched. CDR1 SNHLY and CDR2 FYNNEI come from the germline V gene.

The rearrangement links TRBV28 to TRBJ2-3; 8 bases match TRBD1. Germline V lookup: CDR1 MDHEN, CDR2 SYDVKM. The CDR3 totals 14 residues. Losses at the gene ends were 5 bases for V and 10 bases for J; bases not matched to a gene: 11. This CDR3 is CASSRGTGATSQYF. CDR3 DNA: TGTGCCAGCAGTAGGGGGACAGGAGCTACTTCGCAGTATTTT. Variable domain in full (rest from reference TRBV28 and TRBJ2-3): DVKVTQSSRYLVKRTGEKVFLECVQDMDHENMFWYRQDPGLGLRLIYFSYDVKMKEKGDIPEGYSVSREKKERFSLILESASTNQTSMYLCASSRGTGATSQYFGPGTRLTVL.

V is TRBV5-1 and J is TRBJ1-2; 11 nucleotides match TRBD1. The CDR3 spans 15 residues. Germline V gene sequence: CDR1 SGHRS, CDR2 YFSETQ. Trimming removed 1 base from V and 3 bases from J; junction bases left unmatched: 2. CDR3 bases: TGCGCCAGCAGCTTGTCGGGACAGGGGGACTATGGCTACACCTTC. Protein sequence: CASSLSGQGDYGYTF.

The chain uses TRBV27 and TRBJ1-1, with a weak D call TRBD1 (5 bases). CDR3 size: 13 residues. Germline loops: CDR1 MNHEY, CDR2 SMNVEV (reference sequence). Between the trimmed V and J ends, which lost 2 bases and 5 bases, there was a span of 9 bases. In DNA, the CDR3 is TGTGCCAGCAGTTTAACCAGGACAACTGAAGCTTTCTTT. It encodes CASSLTRTTEAFF.

The chain is built from TRBV6-6 and TRBJ1-5, with D unresolved. CDR3 length: 16 amino acids. Germline lookup yields CDR1 MNHNY and CDR2 SVGAGI (reference sequence). Trimming shortened V by 0 bases and J by 0 bases, and 9 bases separated the two germline ends. The CDR3 here is CASSYSVRRSNQPQHF. The CDR3 DNA reads as TGTGCCAGCAGTTACTCTGTGCGGCGTAGCAATCAGCCCCAGCATTTT.

This clone was seen only a few times. J is TRBJ2-4 and V is TRBV11-1, with 9 bases lining up with TRBD1. The V segment lost 5 bases and the J segment 0 bases; nucleotides outside the gene matches: 5. Germline V gives CDR1 SGHAT, CDR2 FQDESV (reference sequence). The CDR3 is 16 amino acids. Here the CDR3 reads CASSLRDRVAKNIQYF. CDR3 nucleotide sequence: TGTGCCAGCAGCCTCCGGGACAGGGTAGCCAAAAACATTCAGTACTTC.

J is TRBJ2-2 and V is TRBV6-1; 14 bases fit TRBD2. V was clipped by 2 bases and J by 5 bases; unmatched bases: 10. Germline CDR1 is MNHNS and CDR2 is SASEGT. The CDR3 loop spans 19 amino acids. The chain's CDR3 is CASSEPGLAGVARTGELFF. In nucleotides, the CDR3 is TGTGCCAGCAGTGAACCGGGACTAGCGGGAGTGGCTCGTACCGGGGAGCTGTTTTTT.